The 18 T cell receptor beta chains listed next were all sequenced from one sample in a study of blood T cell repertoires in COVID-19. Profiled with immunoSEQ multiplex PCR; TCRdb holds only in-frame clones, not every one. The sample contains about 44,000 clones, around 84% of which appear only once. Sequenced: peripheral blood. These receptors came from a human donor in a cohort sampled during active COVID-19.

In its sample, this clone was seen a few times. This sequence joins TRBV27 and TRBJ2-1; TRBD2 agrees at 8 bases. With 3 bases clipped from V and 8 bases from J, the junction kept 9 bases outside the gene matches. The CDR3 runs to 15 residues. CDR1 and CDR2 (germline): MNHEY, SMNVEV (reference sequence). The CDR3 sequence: CASSLGPGGLYEQFF. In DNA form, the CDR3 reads TGTGCCAGCAGTTTGGGTCCGGGGGGGTTGTATGAGCAGTTCTTC.

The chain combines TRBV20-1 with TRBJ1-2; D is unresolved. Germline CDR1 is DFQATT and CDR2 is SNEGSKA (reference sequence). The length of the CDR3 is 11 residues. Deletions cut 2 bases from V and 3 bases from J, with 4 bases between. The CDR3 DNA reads TGCAGTGCTAGACAGGACTATGGCTACACCTTC. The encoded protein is CSARQDYGYTF.

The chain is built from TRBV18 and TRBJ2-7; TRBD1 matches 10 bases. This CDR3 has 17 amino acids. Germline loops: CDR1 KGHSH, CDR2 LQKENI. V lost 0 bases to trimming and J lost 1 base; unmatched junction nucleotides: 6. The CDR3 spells CASSPPTGQGGSYEQYF. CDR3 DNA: TGTGCCAGCTCACCACCAACTGGACAGGGGGGGTCCTACGAGCAGTACTTC.

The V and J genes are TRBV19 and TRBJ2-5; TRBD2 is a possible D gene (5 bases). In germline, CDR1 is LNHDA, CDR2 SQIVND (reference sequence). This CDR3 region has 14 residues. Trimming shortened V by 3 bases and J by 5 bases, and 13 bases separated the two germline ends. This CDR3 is CASSIPGSGETQYF. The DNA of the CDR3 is TGTGCCAGTAGTATCCCGGGTTCGGGGGAGACCCAGTACTTC.

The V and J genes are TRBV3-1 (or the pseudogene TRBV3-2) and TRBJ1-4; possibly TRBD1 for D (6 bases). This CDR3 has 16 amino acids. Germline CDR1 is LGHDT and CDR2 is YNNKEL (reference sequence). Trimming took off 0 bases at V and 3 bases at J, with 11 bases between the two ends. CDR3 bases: TGTGCCAGCAGCCAAGACCTACAGGGACCTAATGAAAAACTGTTTTTT. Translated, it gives CASSQDLQGPNEKLFF.

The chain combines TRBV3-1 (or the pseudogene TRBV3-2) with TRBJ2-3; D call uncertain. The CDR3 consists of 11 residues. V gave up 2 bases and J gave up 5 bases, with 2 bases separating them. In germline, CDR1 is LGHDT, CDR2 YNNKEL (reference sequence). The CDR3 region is CASSQQDTQYF. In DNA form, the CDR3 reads TGTGCCAGCAGCCAACAAGATACGCAGTATTTT.

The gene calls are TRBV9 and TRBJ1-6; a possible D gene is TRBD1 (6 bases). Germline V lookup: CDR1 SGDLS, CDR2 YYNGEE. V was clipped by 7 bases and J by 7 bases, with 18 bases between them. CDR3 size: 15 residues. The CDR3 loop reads CASGDTGPSNSPLHF. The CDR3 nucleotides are TGTGCCAGCGGAGACACAGGGCCTAGCAATTCACCCCTCCACTTT.

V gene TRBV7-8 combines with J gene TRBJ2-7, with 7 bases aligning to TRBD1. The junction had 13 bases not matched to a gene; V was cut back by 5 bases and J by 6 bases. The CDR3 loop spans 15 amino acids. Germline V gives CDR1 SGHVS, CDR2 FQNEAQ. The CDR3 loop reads CASSKSPGQFSEQYV. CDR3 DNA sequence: TGTGCCAGCAGCAAAAGCCCGGGACAGTTCTCCGAGCAGTACGTC.

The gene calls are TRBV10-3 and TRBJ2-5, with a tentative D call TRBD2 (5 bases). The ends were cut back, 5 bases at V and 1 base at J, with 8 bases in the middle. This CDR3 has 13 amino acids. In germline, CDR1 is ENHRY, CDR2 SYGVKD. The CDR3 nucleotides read TGTGCCATCAGTCGGGAAGTCCAAGAGACCCAGTACTTC. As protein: CAISREVQETQYF.

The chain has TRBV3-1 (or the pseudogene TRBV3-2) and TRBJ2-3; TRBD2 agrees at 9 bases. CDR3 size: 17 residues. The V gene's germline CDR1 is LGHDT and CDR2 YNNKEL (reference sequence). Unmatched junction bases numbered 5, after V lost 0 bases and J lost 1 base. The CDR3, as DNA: TGTGCCAGCAGCCAAGATCTGGCGGGGGGGCGCACAGATACGCAGTATTTT. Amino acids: CASSQDLAGGRTDTQYF.

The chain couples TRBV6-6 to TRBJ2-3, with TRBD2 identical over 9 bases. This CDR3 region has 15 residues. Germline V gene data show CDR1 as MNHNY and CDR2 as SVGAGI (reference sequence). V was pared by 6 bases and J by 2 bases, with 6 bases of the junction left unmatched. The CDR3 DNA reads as TGTGCCAGCAGGGATAGCGGGGGATACACAGATACGCAGTATTTT. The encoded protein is CASRDSGGYTDTQYF.

This CDR3 is CASSPTGTVGNTIYF. The DNA for the CDR3 is TGTGCCAGCAGCCCAACAGGGACGGTCGGAAACACCATATATTTT. V gene TRBV5-4 combines with J gene TRBJ1-3; the D gene is possibly TRBD1 (6 bases). The CDR3 extends over 15 amino acids. Germline values: CDR1 SGHNT, CDR2 YYREEE (reference sequence). V was pared by 4 bases and J by 4 bases, with 15 bases between.

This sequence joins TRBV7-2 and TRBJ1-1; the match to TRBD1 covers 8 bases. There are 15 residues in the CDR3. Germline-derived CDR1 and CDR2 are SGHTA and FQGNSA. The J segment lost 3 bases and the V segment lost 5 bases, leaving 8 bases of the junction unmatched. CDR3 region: CASSPWTGRDTEAFF. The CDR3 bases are TGTGCCAGCAGCCCTTGGACAGGGAGGGACACTGAAGCTTTCTTT.

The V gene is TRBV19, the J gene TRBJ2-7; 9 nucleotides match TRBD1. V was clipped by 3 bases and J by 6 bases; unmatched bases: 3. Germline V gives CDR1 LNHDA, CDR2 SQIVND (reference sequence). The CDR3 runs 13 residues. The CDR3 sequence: CASSIDRGGEQYF. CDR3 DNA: TGTGCCAGTAGTATTGACAGGGGGGGCGAGCAGTACTTC.

This CDR3 reads CASSSGQVKTNSPLHF. In DNA form, the CDR3 reads TGCGCCAGCAGCTCGGGACAGGTGAAGACAAATTCACCCCTCCACTTT. The rearrangement joins TRBV5-1 to TRBJ1-6; 8 positions agree with TRBD1. CDR1 is SGHRS and CDR2 is YFSETQ in the germline V gene. This CDR3 region has 16 residues. V lost 3 bases and J lost 7; bases outside the gene matches: 9.

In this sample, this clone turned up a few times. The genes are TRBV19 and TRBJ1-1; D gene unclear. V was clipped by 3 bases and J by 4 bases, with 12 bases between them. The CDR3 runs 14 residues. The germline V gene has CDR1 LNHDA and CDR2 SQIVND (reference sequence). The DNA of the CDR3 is TGTGCCAGTAGTATTCGGGTGGTTAGCACTGAAGCTTTCTTT. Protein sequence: CASSIRVVSTEAFF.

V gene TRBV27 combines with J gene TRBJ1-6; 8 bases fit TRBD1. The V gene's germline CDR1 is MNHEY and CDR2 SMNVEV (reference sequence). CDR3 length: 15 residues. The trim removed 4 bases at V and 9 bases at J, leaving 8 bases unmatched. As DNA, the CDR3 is TGTGCCAGCAGTTACAGGACAGGGACTGGTTCACCCCTCCACTTT. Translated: CASSYRTGTGSPLHF.

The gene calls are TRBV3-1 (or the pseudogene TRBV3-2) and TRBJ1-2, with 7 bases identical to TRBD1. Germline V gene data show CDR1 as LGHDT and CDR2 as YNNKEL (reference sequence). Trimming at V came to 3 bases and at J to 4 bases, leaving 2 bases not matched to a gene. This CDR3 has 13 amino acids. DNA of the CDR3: TGTGCCAGCAGCCAGAGGGGGCCCTATGGCTACACCTTC. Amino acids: CASSQRGPYGYTF.